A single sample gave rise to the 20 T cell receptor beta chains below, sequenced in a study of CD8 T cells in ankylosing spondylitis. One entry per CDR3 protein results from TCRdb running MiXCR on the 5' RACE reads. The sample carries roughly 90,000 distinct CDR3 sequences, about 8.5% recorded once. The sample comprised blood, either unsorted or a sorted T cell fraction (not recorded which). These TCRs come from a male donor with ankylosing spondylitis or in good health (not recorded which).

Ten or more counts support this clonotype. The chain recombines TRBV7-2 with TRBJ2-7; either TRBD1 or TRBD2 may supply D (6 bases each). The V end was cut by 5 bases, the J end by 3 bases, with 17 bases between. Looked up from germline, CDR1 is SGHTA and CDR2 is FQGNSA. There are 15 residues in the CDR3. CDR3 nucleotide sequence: TGTGCCAGCAGCCGAGATGGACGGGGGCTCTACGAGCAGTACTTC. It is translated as CASSRDGRGLYEQYF. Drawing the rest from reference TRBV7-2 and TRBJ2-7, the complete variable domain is GAGVSQSPSNKVTEKGKDVELRCDPISGHTALYWYRQSLGQGLEFLIYFQGNSAPDKSGLPSDRFSAERTGGSVSTLTIQRTQQEDSAVYLCASSRDGRGLYEQYFGPGTRLTVT.

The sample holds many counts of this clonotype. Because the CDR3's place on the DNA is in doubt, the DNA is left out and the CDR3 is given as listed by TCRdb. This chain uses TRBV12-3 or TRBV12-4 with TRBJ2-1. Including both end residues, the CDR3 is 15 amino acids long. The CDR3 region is CASSTSGGPYNEQFF.

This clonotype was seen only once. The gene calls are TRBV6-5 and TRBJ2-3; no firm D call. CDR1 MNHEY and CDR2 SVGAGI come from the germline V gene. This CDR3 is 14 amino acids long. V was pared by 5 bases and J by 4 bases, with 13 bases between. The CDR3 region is CASSNLEVADTQYF. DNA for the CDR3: TGTGCCAGCAGTAACTTAGAAGTTGCAGATACGCAGTATTTT.

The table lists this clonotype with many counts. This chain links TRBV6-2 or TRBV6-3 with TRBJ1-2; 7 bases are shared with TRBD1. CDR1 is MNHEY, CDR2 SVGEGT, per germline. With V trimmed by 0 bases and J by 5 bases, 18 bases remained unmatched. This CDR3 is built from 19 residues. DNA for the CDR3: TGTGCCAGCAGTTACTCGACGGGCATTCTCGGGACAGACTTTTATGGCTACACCTTC. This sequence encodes CASSYSTGILGTDFYGYTF.

DNA for the CDR3: TGCAGTGCTAGAGATTACGGGGGGACCAATGAGCAGTTCTTC. This codes for CSARDYGGTNEQFF. The chain couples TRBV20-1 to TRBJ2-1; TRBD2 agrees at 7 bases. The ends lost 0 bases at V and 6 bases at J; junction bases unmatched: 5. The germline CDR1 and CDR2 sequences are DFQATT and SNEGSKA (reference sequence). The CDR3 spans 14 residues.

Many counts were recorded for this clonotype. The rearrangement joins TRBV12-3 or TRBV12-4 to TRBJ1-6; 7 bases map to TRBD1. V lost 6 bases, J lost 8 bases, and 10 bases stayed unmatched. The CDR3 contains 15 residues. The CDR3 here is CASRTDRARDSPLHF. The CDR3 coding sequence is TGTGCCAGCAGGACAGACAGGGCAAGGGATTCACCCCTCCACTTT.

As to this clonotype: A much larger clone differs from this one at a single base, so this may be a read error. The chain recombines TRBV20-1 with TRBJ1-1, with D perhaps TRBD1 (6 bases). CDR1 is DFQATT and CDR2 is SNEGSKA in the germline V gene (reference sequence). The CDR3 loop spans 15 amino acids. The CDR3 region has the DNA TGCAGTGCTAGACAGGGGTTGGGTCTCAACACTGGAGCTTTCTTT. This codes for CSARQGLGLNTGAFF.

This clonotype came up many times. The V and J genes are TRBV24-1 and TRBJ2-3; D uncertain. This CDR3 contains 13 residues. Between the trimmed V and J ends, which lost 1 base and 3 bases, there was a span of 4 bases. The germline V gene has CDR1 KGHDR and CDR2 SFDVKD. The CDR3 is CATSDFTTDTQYF. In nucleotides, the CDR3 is TGTGCCACCAGTGATTTTACGACAGATACGCAGTATTTT.

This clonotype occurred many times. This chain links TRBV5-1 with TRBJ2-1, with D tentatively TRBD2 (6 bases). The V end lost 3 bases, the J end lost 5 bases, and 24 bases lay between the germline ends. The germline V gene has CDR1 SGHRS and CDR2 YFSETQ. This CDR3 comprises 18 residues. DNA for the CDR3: TGCGCCAGCAGCTCCCCCCGGGGGTCCGGTAATATTCACAATGAGCAGTTCTTC. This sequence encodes CASSSPRGSGNIHNEQFF. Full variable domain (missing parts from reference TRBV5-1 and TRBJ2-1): KAGVTQTPRYLIKTRGQQVTLSCSPISGHRSVSWYQQTPGQGLQFLFEYFSETQRNKGNFPGRFSGRQFSNSRSEMNVSTLELGDSALYLCASSSPRGSGNIHNEQFFGPGTRLTVL.

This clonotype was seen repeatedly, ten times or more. The CDR3 sequence: CASSVQGAEAFF. The CDR3 DNA reads as TGTGCCAGCAGCGTACAGGGAGCTGAAGCTTTCTTT. The chain carries TRBV5-6 and TRBJ1-1; possible D gene TRBD1, 6 bases. CDR1 is SGHDT and CDR2 is YYEEEE in the germline V gene. V lost 4 bases, J lost 6 bases, and 10 bases lay in between. The CDR3 runs to 12 residues. Supplemented by reference TRBV5-6 and TRBJ1-1, the full variable domain reads DAGVTQSPTHLIKTRGQQVTLRCSPKSGHDTVSWYQQALGQGPQFIFQYYEEEERQRGNFPDRFSGHQFPNYSSELNVNALLLGDSALYLCASSVQGAEAFFGQGTRLTVV.

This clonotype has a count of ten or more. DNA of the CDR3: TGTGCCAGCAGACGGCTCTCCTACGAGCAGTACTTC. It codes for CASRRLSYEQYF. V usage is TRBV2 and J usage is TRBJ2-7; D unclear. This CDR3 contains 12 residues. With 6 bases removed from V and 0 bases from J, the gap between germline ends came to 6 bases. Germline values: CDR1 SNHLY, CDR2 FYNNEI.

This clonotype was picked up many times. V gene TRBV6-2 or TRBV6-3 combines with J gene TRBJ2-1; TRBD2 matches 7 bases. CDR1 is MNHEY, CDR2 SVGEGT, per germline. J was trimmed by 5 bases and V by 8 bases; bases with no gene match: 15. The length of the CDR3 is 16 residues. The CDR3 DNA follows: TGTGCCAGCTCCTCCCCGCGGGGAGGGCCAAACAATGAGCAGTTCTTC. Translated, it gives CASSSPRGGPNNEQFF.

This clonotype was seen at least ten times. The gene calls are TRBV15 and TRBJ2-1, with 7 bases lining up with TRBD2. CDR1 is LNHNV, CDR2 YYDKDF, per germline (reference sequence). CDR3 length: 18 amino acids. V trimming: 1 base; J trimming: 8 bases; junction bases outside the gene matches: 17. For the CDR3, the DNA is TGTGCCACCAGCAGAGTGGGGGGGGGTATGACCCCAAGCGATGAGCAGTTCTTC. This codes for CATSRVGGGMTPSDEQFF.

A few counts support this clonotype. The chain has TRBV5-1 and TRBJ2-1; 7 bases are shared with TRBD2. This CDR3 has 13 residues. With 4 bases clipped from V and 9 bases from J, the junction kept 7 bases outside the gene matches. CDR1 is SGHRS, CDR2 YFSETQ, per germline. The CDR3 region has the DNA TGCGCCAGCAGCCTGACTAGCTCTGGTGAGCAGTTCTTC. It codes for CASSLTSSGEQFF.

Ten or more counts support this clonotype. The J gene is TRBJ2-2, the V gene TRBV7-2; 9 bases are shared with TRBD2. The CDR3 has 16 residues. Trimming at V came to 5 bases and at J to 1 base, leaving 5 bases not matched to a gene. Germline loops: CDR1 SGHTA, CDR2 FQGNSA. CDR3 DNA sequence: TGTGCCAGCAGCCACAATAGCGGGGGGAACACCGGGGAGCTGTTTTTT. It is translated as CASSHNSGGNTGELFF.

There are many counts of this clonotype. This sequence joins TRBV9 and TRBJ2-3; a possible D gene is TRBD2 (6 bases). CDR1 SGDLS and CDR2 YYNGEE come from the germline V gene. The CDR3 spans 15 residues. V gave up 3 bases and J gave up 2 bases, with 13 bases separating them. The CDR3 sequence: CASSDDGTYTDTQYF. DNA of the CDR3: TGTGCCAGCAGCGATGACGGGACTTACACAGATACGCAGTATTTT.

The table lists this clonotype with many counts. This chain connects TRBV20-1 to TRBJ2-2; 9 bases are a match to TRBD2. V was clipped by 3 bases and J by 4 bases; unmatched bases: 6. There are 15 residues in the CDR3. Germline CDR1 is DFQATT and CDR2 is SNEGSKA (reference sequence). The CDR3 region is CSARSGGRATGELFF. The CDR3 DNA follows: TGCAGTGCTAGGTCCGGCGGGAGGGCCACCGGGGAGCTGTTTTTT.

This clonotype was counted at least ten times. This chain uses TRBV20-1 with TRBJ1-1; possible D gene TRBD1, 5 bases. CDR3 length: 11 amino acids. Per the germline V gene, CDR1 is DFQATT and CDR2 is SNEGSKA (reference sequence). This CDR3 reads CRGQGTPEAFF. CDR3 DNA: TGCAGGGGGCAGGGAACCCCTGAAGCTTTCTTT.

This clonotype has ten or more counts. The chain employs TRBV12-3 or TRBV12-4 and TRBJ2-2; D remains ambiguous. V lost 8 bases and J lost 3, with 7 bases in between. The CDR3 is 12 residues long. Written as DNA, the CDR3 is TGTGCCAGCTTTTACTACACCGGGGAGCTGTTTTTT. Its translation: CASFYYTGELFF.

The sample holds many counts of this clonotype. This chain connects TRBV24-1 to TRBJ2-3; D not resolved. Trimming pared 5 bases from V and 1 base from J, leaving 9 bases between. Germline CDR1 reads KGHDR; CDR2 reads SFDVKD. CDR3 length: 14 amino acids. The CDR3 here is CATSAALGTDTQYF. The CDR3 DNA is TGTGCCACCAGTGCCGCGCTGGGCACAGATACGCAGTATTTT.